Presented here are 15 T cell receptor beta chains from one specimen sequenced in a study of blood T cell repertoires in COVID-19. Using immunoSEQ multiplex PCR, the repertoire was profiled, and TCRdb retains in-frame clones only, with some absent. The data contain roughly 200,000 clones, roughly 77% of them singletons. Source material: PBMCs or T cells enriched from blood (not recorded which). The origin of the receptors is a middle-aged man who had recovered from COVID-19.

The chain couples TRBV12-3 or TRBV12-4 to TRBJ1-2, with D possibly being TRBD1 (5 bases). This CDR3 region has 12 residues. Trimming took off 3 bases at V and 10 bases at J, with 12 bases between the two ends. For the CDR3, the DNA is TGTGCCAGCAGTTTTGACGTCAGGGACTACACCTTC. Amino acid sequence: CASSFDVRDYTF.

This clone was seen just once. Other DNA sequences of this sample code for an identical CDR3. The V and J genes are TRBV24-1 and TRBJ2-2; D gene unclear. The germline gives CDR1 KGHDR, CDR2 SFDVKD. The V and J ends lost 9 bases and 2 bases respectively, with 6 bases between them. The CDR3 totals 12 residues. In DNA form, the CDR3 reads TGTGCCACCTCCGGTAACACCGGGGAGCTGTTTTTT. Translated, it gives CATSGNTGELFF.

The genes are TRBV29-1 and TRBJ2-1; the match to TRBD1 covers 7 bases. CDR3 length: 12 amino acids. The V gene's germline CDR1 is SQVTM and CDR2 ANQGSEA. Trimming cost V 7 bases and J 7 bases; bases outside gene matches: 7. DNA for the CDR3: TGCAGCGCGTACAGGGGATGGAATGAGCAGTTCTTC. Translated, it gives CSAYRGWNEQFF.

This clone was picked up a small number of times. V is TRBV7-2 and J is TRBJ2-1; weak D call: TRBD2 (7 bases). Germline CDR1 SGHTA, CDR2 FQGNSA. The CDR3 runs 16 residues. V was cut by 5 bases and J by 6 bases, with 20 bases left in between. The CDR3 is CASSLRGGVGANEQFF. CDR3 DNA: TGTGCCAGCAGCCTCAGGGGAGGGGTAGGGGCCAATGAGCAGTTCTTC. The complete variable domain, with remaining parts taken from reference TRBV7-2 and TRBJ2-1, reads GAGVSQSPSNKVTEKGKDVELRCDPISGHTALYWYRQSLGQGLEFLIYFQGNSAPDKSGLPSDRFSAERTGGSVSTLTIQRTQQEDSAVYLCASSLRGGVGANEQFFGPGTRLTVL.

This chain connects TRBV9 to TRBJ1-3, with 7 bases that match TRBD1. Germline CDR1 is SGDLS and CDR2 is YYNGEE. V lost 3 bases and J lost 2; bases outside the gene matches: 2. CDR3 length: 14 amino acids. The CDR3: CASSAGTAGNTIYF. DNA of the CDR3: TGTGCCAGCAGCGCGGGGACAGCTGGAAACACCATATATTTT.

The chain combines TRBV27 with TRBJ1-2; D not certain. The CDR3 extends over 14 amino acids. Germline V CDR1 and CDR2: MNHEY, SMNVEV (reference sequence). The germline V and J ends were trimmed by 4 bases and 4 bases, with 13 bases remaining between them. Here the CDR3 reads CASSSRVSSYGYTF. As DNA, the CDR3 is TGTGCCAGCAGTTCCCGGGTCAGTTCCTATGGCTACACCTTC.

The rearrangement uses TRBV9 and TRBJ2-5; 9 bases agree with TRBD2. The CDR3 length is 17 residues. Per germline, CDR1 SGDLS and CDR2 YYNGEE. Trimming cost V 0 bases and J 0 bases; bases outside gene matches: 6. CDR3 nucleotide sequence: TGTGCCAGCAGCGTAGGCCCGAGCGGGAGGTACCAAGAGACCCAGTACTTC. Residues: CASSVGPSGRYQETQYF. Based on the CDR3 plus reference TRBV9 and TRBJ2-5, the full variable domain is DSGVTQTPKHLITATGQRVTLRCSPRSGDLSVYWYQQSLDQGLQFLIQYYNGEERAKGNILERFSAQQFPDLHSELNLSSLELGDSALYFCASSVGPSGRYQETQYFGPGTRLLVL.

The chain joins TRBV18 to TRBJ1-2; 8 nucleotides line up with TRBD1. Per germline, CDR1 KGHSH and CDR2 LQKENI. J gave up 6 bases and V 3 bases, and 12 bases lay outside the gene matches. The CDR3 spans 16 residues. In nucleotides, the CDR3 is TGTGCCAGCTCACCCAATCTTAAGTCAGGGGGCAATGGCTACACCTTC. Translation: CASSPNLKSGGNGYTF. Complete variable domain (other parts from reference TRBV18 and TRBJ1-2): NAGVMQNPRHLVRRRGQEARLRCSPMKGHSHVYWYRQLPEEGLKFMVYLQKENIIDESGMPKERFSAEFPKEGPSILRIQQVVRGDSAAYFCASSPNLKSGGNGYTFGSGTRLTVV.

This chain joins TRBV9 and TRBJ2-1; 7 bases map to TRBD2. Germline V gives CDR1 SGDLS, CDR2 YYNGEE. This CDR3 is 13 amino acids long. Trimming removed 4 bases from V and 7 bases from J; junction bases left unmatched: 5. The CDR3 DNA sequence: TGTGCCAGCAGCCCGGGGAGGGAGAATGAGCAGTTCTTC. Translating it yields CASSPGRENEQFF.

In this sample, this clone turned up a few times. This sequence joins TRBV2 and TRBJ2-5; perhaps TRBD2 as D (6 bases). Looked up from germline, CDR1 is SNHLY and CDR2 is FYNNEI. V was cut by 8 bases and J by 3 bases, with 16 bases left in between. This CDR3 spans 14 amino acids. The CDR3 protein is CASQYQRAKETQYF. The CDR3 coding sequence is TGTGCCAGCCAATACCAGCGGGCAAAAGAGACCCAGTACTTC.

The gene calls are TRBV14 and TRBJ1-4; D remains unclear. The CDR3 has 13 residues. The V gene lost 8 bases and the J gene lost 8 bases, with 15 bases spanning the gap. In germline, CDR1 is SGHDN, CDR2 FVKESK. CDR3 bases: TGTGCCAGCCGCGGGCAGTCAAGAGAAAAACTGTTTTTT. Protein sequence: CASRGQSREKLFF.

V and J are TRBV2 and TRBJ1-5; D is ambiguous. CDR3 length: 14 amino acids. The V gene lost 6 bases and the J gene lost 2 bases, with 11 bases spanning the gap. The V gene's germline CDR1 is SNHLY and CDR2 FYNNEI. CDR3 nucleotides: TGTGCCAGCAGAATAAGGGAGGGCAATCAGCCCCAGCATTTT. This encodes CASRIREGNQPQHF.

This chain joins TRBV7-9 and TRBJ2-2; 9 nucleotides agree with TRBD1. The CDR3 sequence is 19 residues long. The germline V gene encodes CDR1 SEHNR and CDR2 FQNEAQ (reference sequence). V shed 4 bases, J shed 5 bases, and the junction held 17 bases outside the gene matches. The CDR3, as DNA: TGTGCCAGCAGCTCCACGCCCGGGACAGGGAAGGTGTGGACCGGGGAGCTGTTTTTT. As protein: CASSSTPGTGKVWTGELFF.

The genes are TRBV6-5 and TRBJ2-3; possibly TRBD2 for D (6 bases). Germline assignment: CDR1 MNHEY and CDR2 SVGAGI. The CDR3 is made up of 15 amino acids. Trimming removed 7 bases from V and 0 bases from J, with 14 bases in between. This CDR3 is CASKMAGTSTDTQYF. CDR3 coding DNA: TGTGCCAGCAAAATGGCGGGAACTAGCACAGATACGCAGTATTTT.

The chain joins TRBV3-1 (or the pseudogene TRBV3-2) to TRBJ1-1; no clear D gene. This CDR3 comprises 14 residues. Germline CDR1 is LGHDT and CDR2 is YNNKEL (reference sequence). V lost 0 bases to trimming and J lost 5 bases, with 10 bases between them. The chain's CDR3 is CASSQDGRPTEAFF. The CDR3 nucleotides read TGTGCCAGCAGCCAAGACGGGAGACCGACTGAAGCTTTCTTT.